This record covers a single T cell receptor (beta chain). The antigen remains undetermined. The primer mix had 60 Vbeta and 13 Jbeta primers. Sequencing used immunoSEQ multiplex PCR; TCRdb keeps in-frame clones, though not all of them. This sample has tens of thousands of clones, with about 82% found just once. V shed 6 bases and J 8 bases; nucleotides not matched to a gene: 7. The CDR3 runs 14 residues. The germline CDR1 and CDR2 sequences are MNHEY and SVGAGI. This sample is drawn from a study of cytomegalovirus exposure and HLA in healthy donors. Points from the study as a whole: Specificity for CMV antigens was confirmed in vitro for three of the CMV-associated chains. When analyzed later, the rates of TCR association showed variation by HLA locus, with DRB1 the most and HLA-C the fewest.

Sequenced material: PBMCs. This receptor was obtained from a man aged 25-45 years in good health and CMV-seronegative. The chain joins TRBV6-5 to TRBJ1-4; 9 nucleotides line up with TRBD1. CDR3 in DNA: TGTGCCAGCAGCCTGGGACAGGGAAGCGAAAAACTGTTTTTT. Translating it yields CASSLGQGSEKLFF.